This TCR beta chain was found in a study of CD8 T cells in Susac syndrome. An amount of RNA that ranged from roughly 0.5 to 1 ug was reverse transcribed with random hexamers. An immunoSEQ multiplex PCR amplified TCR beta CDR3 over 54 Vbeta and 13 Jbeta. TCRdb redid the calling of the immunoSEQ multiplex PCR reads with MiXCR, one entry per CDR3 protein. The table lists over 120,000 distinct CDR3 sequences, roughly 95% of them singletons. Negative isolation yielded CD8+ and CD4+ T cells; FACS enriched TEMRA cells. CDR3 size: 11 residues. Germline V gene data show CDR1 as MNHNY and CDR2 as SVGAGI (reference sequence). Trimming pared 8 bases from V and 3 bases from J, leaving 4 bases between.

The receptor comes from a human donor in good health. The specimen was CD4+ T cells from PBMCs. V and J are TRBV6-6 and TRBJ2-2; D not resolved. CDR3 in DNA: TGTGCCAGCGAGTACACCGGGGAGCTGTTTTTT. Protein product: CASEYTGELFF.